This entry features one T cell receptor (beta chain) sequence. Antigen unknown. The data stem from a study of T cell repertoires and HLA-DP antigens. Study information: In vitro CD4+ alloreactivity was against HeLa-presented HLA-DP. Pre-culture CD4+ samples used roughly 1,200 ng DNA versus approximately 0.2 ug for CD137+CD4+ sorts.

TCRdb's table, derived via immunoSEQ multiplex PCR, lists solely in-frame clones and lacks some. The sample records about 110,000 clones, 80% to 95% being singletons. Study results and limitations: Clones undetected before culture averaged about 35% against one allele and approximately 51% against the other.

The V gene's germline CDR1 is MDHEN and CDR2 SYDVKM. V trimming: 4 bases; J trimming: 3 bases; junction bases outside the gene matches: 14. The CDR3 spans 18 residues. The chain links TRBV28 to TRBJ1-1; 10 bases map to TRBD1. The TCR originated in a young woman in good health and CMV-seronegative. Input material: CD4+ T cells from PBMCs. The chain's CDR3 is CASSSDVSRGQGYTEAFF. The CDR3 coding sequence is TGTGCCAGCAGTTCCGACGTCTCCCGGGGACAGGGGTACACTGAAGCTTTCTTT. Supplemented by reference TRBV28 and TRBJ1-1, the full variable domain reads DVKVTQSSRYLVKRTGEKVFLECVQDMDHENMFWYRQDPGLGLRLIYFSYDVKMKEKGDIPEGYSVSREKKERFSLILESASTNQTSMYLCASSSDVSRGQGYTEAFFGQGTRLTVV.